This T cell receptor beta chain stems from a study of T-cell reconstitution after alpha-beta-depleted transplantation in children. The V end lost 5 bases, the J end lost 2 bases, and 9 bases lay between the germline ends. Looked up from germline, CDR1 is SQVTM and CDR2 is ANQGSEA. CDR3 length: 12 residues. Unique molecular identifiers were incorporated into the prepared TCRbeta library. TCRdb analysed the PCR reads with MiXCR anew, one entry per CDR3 protein. The table includes fewer than 400,000 distinct CDR3 sequences, just over 20% detected once. The chain has TRBV29-1 and TRBJ2-5; no reliable D call. The sequencing here drew on PBMCs from the stem cell graft donor, taken from the stem cell graft. The sequence derives from a human donor who donated a stem cell graft to a child with acute myeloid leukemia. The CDR3 here is CSVIGLQETQYF. The CDR3 region has the DNA TGCAGCGTTATTGGCTTACAAGAGACCCAGTACTTC.